Below are 17 T cell receptor beta chains sequenced from a single sample in a study of shared clonotypes between healthy human individuals. Here immunoSEQ multiplex PCR was the method, and the copy in TCRdb shows in-frame clones only, minus some. The sample lists about a million clones, about 72% occurring once. Sequences were obtained from memory CD4+ T cells from PBMCs. Subset specified: CD45RA-negative fraction. The origin of the receptors is a man aged 18-30 years in good health. Some clones in this sample may be carry-over from other donors' samples.

This chain uses TRBV5-1 with TRBJ2-1, with 7 bases aligning to TRBD2. Germline V gene sequence: CDR1 SGHRS, CDR2 YFSETQ. CDR3 length: 16 amino acids. J gave up 0 bases and V 3 bases, and 6 bases lay outside the gene matches. CDR3 region: CASSSLSSGSYNEQFF. The CDR3 bases are TGCGCCAGCAGCTCGCTATCTAGCGGCTCCTACAATGAGCAGTTCTTC.

The J gene is TRBJ1-4, the V gene TRBV29-1; D unclear. Trimming removed 2 bases at V and 7 bases at J, with 14 bases between. Germline V gene lookup returns CDR1 SQVTM and CDR2 ANQGSEA. The CDR3 contains 14 residues. Here the CDR3 reads CSVEIGVWPEKLFF. The CDR3 DNA reads as TGCAGCGTTGAAATAGGCGTGTGGCCTGAAAAACTGTTTTTT.

This chain links TRBV23-1 with TRBJ2-5, with unresolved D. TRBV23-1 is known as an ORF, though its function is uncertain. The CDR3 totals 13 residues. Trimming pared 3 bases from V and 5 bases from J, leaving 10 bases between. CDR3 bases: TGCGCCAGCAGTCACCTACGACGGGAGACCCAGTACTTC. The encoded protein is CASSHLRRETQYF.

The V call is TRBV7-2, the J call TRBJ1-2; TRBD1 might be the D (6 bases). This CDR3 has 14 amino acids. The ends were cut back, 4 bases at V and 4 bases at J, with 13 bases in the middle. Looked up from germline, CDR1 is SGHTA and CDR2 is FQGNSA. The CDR3 bases are TGTGCCAGCAGCTACCGGGACACCTTCTATGGCTACACCTTC. It is translated as CASSYRDTFYGYTF.

The rearrangement uses TRBV7-2 and TRBJ2-1; tentative D call: TRBD2 (5 bases). V shed 4 bases and J shed 0 bases, with 10 bases lying between them. This CDR3 is 15 amino acids long. Germline V gene lookup returns CDR1 SGHTA and CDR2 FQGNSA. The CDR3 sequence is CASSWGSASYNEQFF. DNA of the CDR3: TGTGCCAGCAGCTGGGGTAGCGCCTCCTACAATGAGCAGTTCTTC.

This chain uses TRBV28 with TRBJ1-1, with D unclear. The V gene lost 4 bases and the J gene lost 4 bases, with 7 bases spanning the gap. There are 12 residues in the CDR3. CDR1 and CDR2 (germline): MDHEN, SYDVKM. The CDR3 loop reads CASSSGITEAFF. CDR3 nucleotide sequence: TGTGCCAGCAGTTCAGGTATCACTGAAGCTTTCTTT.

The genes are TRBV19 and TRBJ2-1; TRBD1 is a possible D gene (6 bases). This CDR3 spans 11 amino acids. With 7 bases removed from V and 13 bases from J, the gap between germline ends came to 14 bases. Germline CDR1 reads LNHDA; CDR2 reads SQIVND (reference sequence). This chain's CDR3 is CASKRGITQFF. DNA for the CDR3: TGTGCCAGTAAAAGGGGGATTACACAGTTCTTC.

This clone occurred a few times. The V gene is TRBV4-2, the J gene TRBJ2-1, with 12 bases matching TRBD2. Germline V gene data show CDR1 as LGHNA and CDR2 as YNFKEQ. The CDR3 is made up of 18 amino acids. V gave up 1 base and J gave up 4 bases; unmatched junction bases: 8. The CDR3 DNA is TGTGCCAGCAGCCAAGTAGGGCTAGCGGGAGGGTCATACAATGAGCAGTTCTTC. It codes for CASSQVGLAGGSYNEQFF.

With respect to this clone: Different DNA sequences within this sample yield the same CDR3. The chain couples TRBV20-1 to TRBJ2-1; 7 bases fit TRBD2. The V and J ends lost 1 base and 9 bases, in that order; junction bases with no gene match: 0. Germline CDR1 reads DFQATT; CDR2 reads SNEGSKA (reference sequence). There are 11 residues in the CDR3. DNA of the CDR3: TGCAGTGCTAGAGGGGGGGGTGAGCAGTTCTTC. Translating it yields CSARGGGEQFF.

This chain connects TRBV6-1 to TRBJ2-4; tentatively, D is TRBD1 (5 bases). The CDR3 extends over 15 amino acids. Trimming cost V 8 bases and J 0 bases, with 14 bases left between them. Germline CDR1 is MNHNS and CDR2 is SASEGT. The CDR3 DNA is TGTGCCAGCGAGAGCAGGGTTATAGCCAAAAACATTCAGTACTTC. Translating it yields CASESRVIAKNIQYF.

This chain connects TRBV14 to TRBJ2-5; D is ambiguous. Trimming left V 5 bases short and J 5 bases short, with 12 bases between. The CDR3 is made up of 13 amino acids. Germline V gives CDR1 SGHDN, CDR2 FVKESK. CDR3 in DNA: TGTGCCAGCAGCTACCTAACGGAGGAGACCCAGTACTTC. It codes for CASSYLTEETQYF.

The V call is TRBV28, the J call TRBJ2-2, with TRBD2 matching over 15 bases. The CDR3 has 19 residues. Germline V lookup: CDR1 MDHEN, CDR2 SYDVKM. Losses at the gene ends were 1 base for V and 0 bases for J; bases not matched to a gene: 3. The CDR3 DNA reads as TGTGCCAGCAGTTTATCCGGACTAGCGGGAGGGACGAACACCGGGGAGCTGTTTTTT. Translation gives CASSLSGLAGGTNTGELFF.

This chain joins TRBV19 and TRBJ2-3; 11 bases are shared with TRBD2. Germline CDR1 and CDR2: LNHDA and SQIVND (reference sequence). V dropped 6 bases and J dropped 2; count of bases not matched to a gene: 4. This CDR3 is built from 15 residues. CDR3 in amino acids: CASSGLAGPTDTQYF. The CDR3 bases are TGTGCCAGTAGCGGACTAGCGGGTCCCACAGATACGCAGTATTTT.

The chain employs TRBV6-1 and TRBJ2-3, with 9 bases identical to TRBD1. The CDR3 is 14 residues long. With V trimmed by 4 bases and J by 5 bases, 4 bases remained unmatched. Germline CDR1 is MNHNS and CDR2 is SASEGT. The CDR3 DNA reads TGTGCCAGCAGTGTGGGACAGGGTGAAGATACGCAGTATTTT. This encodes CASSVGQGEDTQYF.

The rearrangement uses TRBV5-1 and TRBJ1-4; 9 bases are a match to TRBD1. CDR1 and CDR2 from the germline V gene are SGHRS and YFSETQ. V gave up 4 bases and J gave up 7 bases; unmatched junction bases: 8. The CDR3 has 15 residues. CDR3 residues: CASSPSGTGSEKLFF. The CDR3 DNA is TGCGCCAGCAGCCCCTCCGGGACAGGGAGTGAAAAACTGTTTTTT.

The gene calls are TRBV4-1 and TRBJ2-4, with 11 positions matching TRBD2. The V and J ends lost 8 bases and 8 bases, in that order; junction bases with no gene match: 14. Looked up from germline, CDR1 is MGHRA and CDR2 is YSYEKL. The CDR3 has 16 amino acids. In nucleotides, the CDR3 is TGCGCCAGCGCGAGGGGGCTAGCGGGAGGCGGAGACATTCAGTACTTC. As protein: CASARGLAGGGDIQYF.

Note on this clone: This may be a read error: a much more frequent sequence differs by one nucleotide. The chain combines TRBV6-1 with TRBJ2-7, with unresolved D. Trimming took 6 bases from V and 2 from J, leaving 5 bases between them. Looked up from germline, CDR1 is MNHNS and CDR2 is SASEGT. The CDR3 loop spans 11 amino acids. The DNA for the CDR3 is TGTGCCAGCAGCAACACCTACGAGCAGTACTTC. Amino acid sequence: CASSNTYEQYF.